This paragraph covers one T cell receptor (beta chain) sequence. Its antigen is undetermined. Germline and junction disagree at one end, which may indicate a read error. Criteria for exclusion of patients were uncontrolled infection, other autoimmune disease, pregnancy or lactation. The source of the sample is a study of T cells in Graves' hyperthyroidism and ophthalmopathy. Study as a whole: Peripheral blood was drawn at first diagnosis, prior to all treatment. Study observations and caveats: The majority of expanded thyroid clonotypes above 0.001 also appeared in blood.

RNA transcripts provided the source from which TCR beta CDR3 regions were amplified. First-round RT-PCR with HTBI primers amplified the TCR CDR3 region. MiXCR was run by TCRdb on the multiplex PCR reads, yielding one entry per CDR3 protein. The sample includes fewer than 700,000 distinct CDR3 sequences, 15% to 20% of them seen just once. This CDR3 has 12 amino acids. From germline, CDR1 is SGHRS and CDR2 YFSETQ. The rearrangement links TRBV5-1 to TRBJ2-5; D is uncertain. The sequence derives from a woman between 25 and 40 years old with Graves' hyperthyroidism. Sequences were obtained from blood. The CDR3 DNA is TGCGCCAGCAGCTTGGACCCAGGCCCATTCGACTTC. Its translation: CASSLDPGPFDF.